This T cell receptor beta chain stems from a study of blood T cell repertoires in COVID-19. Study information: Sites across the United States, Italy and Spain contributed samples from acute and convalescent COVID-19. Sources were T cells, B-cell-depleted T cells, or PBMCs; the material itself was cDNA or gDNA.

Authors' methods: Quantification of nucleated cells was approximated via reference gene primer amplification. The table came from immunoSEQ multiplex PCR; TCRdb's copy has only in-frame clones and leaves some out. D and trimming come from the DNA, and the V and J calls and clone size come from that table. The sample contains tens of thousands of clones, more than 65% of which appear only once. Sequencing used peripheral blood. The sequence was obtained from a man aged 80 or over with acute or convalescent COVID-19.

The CDR3 DNA is TGTGCCAGCAGCCGGAACAGGGGCTCCTACGAGCAGTACTTC. Translated: CASSRNRGSYEQYF. The V gene is TRBV4-2, the J gene TRBJ2-7; 7 bases agree with TRBD1. The CDR3 consists of 14 residues. The V and J ends lost 4 bases and 0 bases, in that order; junction bases with no gene match: 3. Germline loops: CDR1 LGHNA, CDR2 YNFKEQ.